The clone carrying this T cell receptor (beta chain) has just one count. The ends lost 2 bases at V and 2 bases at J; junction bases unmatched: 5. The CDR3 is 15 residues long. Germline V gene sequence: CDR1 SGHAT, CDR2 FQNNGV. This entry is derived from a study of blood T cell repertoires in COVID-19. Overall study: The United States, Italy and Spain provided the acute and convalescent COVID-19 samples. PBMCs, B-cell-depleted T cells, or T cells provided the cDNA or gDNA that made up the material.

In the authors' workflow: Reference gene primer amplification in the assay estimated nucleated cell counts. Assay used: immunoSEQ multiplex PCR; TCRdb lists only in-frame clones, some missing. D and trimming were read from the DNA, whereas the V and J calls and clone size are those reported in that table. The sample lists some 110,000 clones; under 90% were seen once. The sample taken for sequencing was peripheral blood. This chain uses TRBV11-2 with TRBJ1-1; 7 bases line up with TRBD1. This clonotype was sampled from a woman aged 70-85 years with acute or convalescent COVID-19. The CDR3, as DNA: TGTGCCAGCAGCTTATGGCGGACAGGCAACACTGAAGCTTTCTTT. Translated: CASSLWRTGNTEAFF.